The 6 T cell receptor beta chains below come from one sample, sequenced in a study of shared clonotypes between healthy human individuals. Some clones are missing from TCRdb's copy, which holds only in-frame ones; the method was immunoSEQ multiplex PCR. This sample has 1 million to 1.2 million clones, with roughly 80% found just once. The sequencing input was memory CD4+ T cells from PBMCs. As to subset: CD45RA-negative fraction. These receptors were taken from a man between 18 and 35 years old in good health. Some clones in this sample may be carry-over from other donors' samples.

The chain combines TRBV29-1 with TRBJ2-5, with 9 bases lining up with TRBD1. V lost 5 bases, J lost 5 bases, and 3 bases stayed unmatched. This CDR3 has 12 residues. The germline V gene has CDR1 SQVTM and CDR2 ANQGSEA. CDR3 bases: TGCAGCGTTACAGGGGGCTGGGAGACCCAGTACTTC. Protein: CSVTGGWETQYF.

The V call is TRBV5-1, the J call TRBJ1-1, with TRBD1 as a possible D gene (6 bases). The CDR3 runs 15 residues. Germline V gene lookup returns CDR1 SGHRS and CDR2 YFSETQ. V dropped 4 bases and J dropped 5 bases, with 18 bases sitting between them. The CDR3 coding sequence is TGCGCCAGCAGCCTCGGGACGGCCAGGGGTACTGAAGCTTTCTTT. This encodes CASSLGTARGTEAFF.

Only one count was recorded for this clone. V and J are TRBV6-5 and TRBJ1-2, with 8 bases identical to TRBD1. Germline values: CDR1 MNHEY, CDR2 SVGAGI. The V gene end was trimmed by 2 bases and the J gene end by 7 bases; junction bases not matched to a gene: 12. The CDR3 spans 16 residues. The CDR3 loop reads CASSYTTGTGAGGYTF. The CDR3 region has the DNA TGTGCCAGCAGTTACACTACCGGGACAGGTGCTGGTGGCTACACCTTC.

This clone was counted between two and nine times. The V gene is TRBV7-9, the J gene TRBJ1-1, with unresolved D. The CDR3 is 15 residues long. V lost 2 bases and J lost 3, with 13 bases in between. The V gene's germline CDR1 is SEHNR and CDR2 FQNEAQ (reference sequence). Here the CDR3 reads CASSLLSTGDTEAFF. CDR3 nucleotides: TGTGCCAGCAGCTTATTGTCTACCGGGGACACTGAAGCTTTCTTT.

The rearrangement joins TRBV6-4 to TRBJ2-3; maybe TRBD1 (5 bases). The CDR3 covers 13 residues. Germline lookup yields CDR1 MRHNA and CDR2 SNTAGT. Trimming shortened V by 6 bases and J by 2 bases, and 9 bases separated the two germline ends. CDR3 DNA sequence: TGTGCCAGCAGCCGACAGTACACAGATACGCAGTATTTT. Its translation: CASSRQYTDTQYF.

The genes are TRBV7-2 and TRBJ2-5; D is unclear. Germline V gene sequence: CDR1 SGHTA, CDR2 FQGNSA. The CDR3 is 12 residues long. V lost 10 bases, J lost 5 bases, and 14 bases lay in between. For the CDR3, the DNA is TGTGCCACCACATCACAAACGGAGACCCAGTACTTC. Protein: CATTSQTETQYF.